This is a list of T cell receptor beta chains from one sample in a study of blood T cell repertoires in COVID-19. This table comes from immunoSEQ multiplex PCR, and its TCRdb copy is limited to in-frame clones, with some not included. This sample has around 270,000 clones, with 80% to 90% found just once. What was sequenced was peripheral blood. The receptors originated from a man between 35 and 55 years old with acute or convalescent COVID-19. Each CDR3 is given with its conserved first and last residue. The order of the fields is J gene, clone size, D gene, CDR3 length, V gene, CDR3 protein, CDR3 DNA. The D gene is left open where the match is weak. Clone size is not always given. Where it is, it says once, few, many or a class for expanded clones.

>TRBJ2-1|-|-|17|TRBV7-9
CASSLFPWRGSYNEQFF
TGTGCCAGCAGCTTATTCCCCTGGCGGGGATCCTACAATGAGCAGTTCTTC
>TRBJ2-1|-|-|15|TRBV3-1/TRBV3-2
CASSQGAATYNEQFF
TGTGCCAGCAGCCAAGGAGCAGCGACCTACAATGAGCAGTTCTTC
>TRBJ2-2|-|-|15|TRBV7-3
CASSLYAGDTGELFF
TGTGCCAGCAGCTTGTATGCGGGTGACACCGGGGAGCTGTTTTTT
>TRBJ1-1|-|TRBD1|17|TRBV5-5
CASSFGTGGSRNTEAFF
TGTGCCAGCAGCTTCGGGACAGGGGGCTCTCGGAACACTGAAGCTTTCTTT
>TRBJ2-2|-|-|13|TRBV6-5
CASSYGDTGELFF
TGTGCCAGCAGTTACGGAGACACCGGGGAGCTGTTTTTT
>TRBJ1-1|once|TRBD1|13|TRBV29-1
CSVEGGRGTEAFF
TGCAGCGTTGAGGGGGGCAGGGGGACTGAAGCTTTCTTT
>TRBJ1-5|-|-|15|TRBV5-5
CASRTGGISNQPQHF
TGTGCCAGCCGCACCGGGGGGATTAGCAATCAGCCCCAGCATTTT
>TRBJ1-2|-|-|15|TRBV7-2
CASSLGKNSGYGYTF
TGTGCCAGCAGCTTAGGAAAGAACAGCGGCTATGGCTACACCTTC
>TRBJ1-2|once|-|13|TRBV27
CASSSGQNYGYTF
TGTGCCAGCAGTTCTGGACAGAACTATGGCTACACCTTC
>TRBJ1-3|-|-|14|TRBV6-1
CASSEQGRGNTIYF
TGTGCCAGCAGTGAACAGGGTCGTGGAAACACCATATATTTT
>TRBJ1-2|-|-|13|TRBV4-2
CASSQELNYGYTF
TGTGCCAGCAGCCAAGAACTGAACTATGGCTACACCTTC
>TRBJ1-5|-|-|14|TRBV5-5
CASSLAGSYQPQHF
TGTGCCAGCAGCTTGGCAGGTTCGTATCAGCCCCAGCATTTT
>TRBJ1-3|-|-|13|TRBV18
CASSPSSGNTIYF
TGTGCCAGCTCACCCTCTAGTGGAAACACCATATATTTT
>TRBJ2-3|-|TRBD2|14|TRBV2
CASAGGLSTDTQYF
TGTGCCAGCGCGGGGGGGCTTAGCACAGATACGCAGTATTTT
>TRBJ1-2|-|TRBD1|13|TRBV6-5
CASLRGRNYGYTF
TGTGCCAGCCTCAGGGGGCGTAACTATGGCTACACCTTC
>TRBJ2-7|-|TRBD1|17|TRBV10-3
CAISDSSGQGRPYEQYF
TGTGCCATCAGTGACTCATCTGGACAGGGGAGGCCCTACGAGCAGTACTTC
>TRBJ2-3|-|TRBD1|15|TRBV7-9
CASSLGTGVSDTQYF
TGTGCCAGCAGCTTAGGGACAGGGGTGTCAGATACGCAGTATTTT